This T cell receptor beta chain was documented in a study of PD-1 blockade in mismatch repair-deficient tumors. At the level of the study: All were previously treated, progressing patients with around eleven mismatch repair-deficient cancer types.

Whole-study results and caveats: Rapid post-treatment expansion, then contraction, generally preceding radiologic response, marked tumor-resident clones.

The data were produced by immunoSEQ multiplex PCR, yet TCRdb's version contains in-frame clones alone and is incomplete. This sample yields over 100,000 clones, of which over 60% are seen a single time; 4% to 5% belongs to the top ten. Mismatch repair deficiency was confirmed in all patients, by PCR or immunohistochemistry. TCR sequencing covered a few patients who responded to pembrolizumab. In its sample, this clone was seen once. Its target is not known. V lost 6 bases, J lost 0 bases, and 15 bases lay in between. The CDR3 totals 17 residues. Germline loops: CDR1 MNHEY, CDR2 SMNVEV (reference sequence).

The receptor was isolated from an adult with mismatch repair-deficient cancer. V usage is TRBV27 and J usage is TRBJ2-6, with D possibly TRBD1 on 6 matching bases. Sequences were derived from peripheral blood, sampled about 13 months after starting pembrolizumab. The CDR3 here is CASRPDSPPSGANVLTF. The CDR3, as DNA: TGTGCCAGCAGACCGGACAGTCCCCCCTCTGGGGCCAACGTCCTGACTTTC.